The clone carrying this TCR beta chain was observed a few times. Its antigen is not identified. This entry comes from a study of T cell repertoires in cytomegalovirus infection. General study findings and limits: In two of eight donors, the top clonotype was HLA-C-restricted CMV-specific.

The junction had 8 bases not matched to a gene; V was cut back by 8 bases and J by 5 bases. Germline CDR1 SGHAT, CDR2 FQNNGV. This CDR3 region has 16 residues. Using its own MiXCR run on the reads, TCRdb lists one record per CDR3 protein. The sample has fewer than 400,000 distinct CDR3 sequences, over 15% seen once. Sequencing input: PBMCs. The TCR was taken from a human donor in good health (CMV status not recorded). Some clones in this sample may be carry-over from other donors' samples. The chain links TRBV11-2 to TRBJ2-1; 14 bases agree with TRBD2. Here the CDR3 reads CASRMGTSGSHNEQFF. CDR3 nucleotides: TGTGCCAGCCGAATGGGGACTAGCGGGAGCCACAATGAGCAGTTCTTC.